This is a list of T cell receptor beta chains from one sample in a study of T cells in Graves' hyperthyroidism and ophthalmopathy. TCRdb called the multiplex PCR reads again in MiXCR, with one record for every CDR3 protein. In the table there are approximately 360,000 distinct CDR3 sequences, 15% to 19% of which are singletons. Source material: blood. The receptors shown here come from a woman under 30 with Graves' hyperthyroidism that later progressed to Graves' ophthalmopathy. Both conserved end residues are part of each CDR3. The order of the fields is CDR3 protein, CDR3 DNA, D gene, V gene, clone size, J gene. A D gene is named only where the DNA matches it firmly. Part of the rows lack a size; the others show once, few, many or a class for expanded clones.

CDR3: CASSLEAAYNEQFF
DNA: TGTGCCAGCAGCTTAGAGGCCGCCTACAATGAGCAGTTCTTC
D: NA
V: TRBV11-2
size: few
J: TRBJ2-1

CDR3: CASSRDRTSYEQYF
DNA: TGTGCCAGCAGCCGGGACAGGACCTCCTACGAGCAGTACTTC
D: TRBD1
V: TRBV6-2/TRBV6-3
size: few
J: TRBJ2-7

CDR3: CASSLMGPTDNEQFF
DNA: TGTGCCAGCAGTCTAATGGGACCTACTGACAATGAGCAGTTCTTC
D: NA
V: TRBV28
size: many
J: TRBJ2-1

CDR3: CASSSYDRNEKLFF
DNA: TGTGCCAGCAGCTCCTACGACAGGAATGAAAAACTGTTTTTT
D: NA
V: TRBV28
size: many
J: TRBJ1-4

CDR3: CATSREGWVPPLHF
DNA: TGTGCCACCAGCAGAGAGGGCTGGGTTCCACCCCTCCACTTT
D: NA
V: TRBV15
size: NA
J: TRBJ1-6

CDR3: CASSDRDREYEQYF
DNA: TGTGCCAGCAGCGACCGGGACAGGGAATACGAGCAGTACTTC
D: TRBD1
V: TRBV5-4
size: NA
J: TRBJ2-7

CDR3: CSAFAGTSGRSEQFF
DNA: TGCAGTGCTTTTGCCGGGACTAGCGGGAGGAGTGAGCAGTTCTTC
D: TRBD2
V: TRBV20-1
size: NA
J: TRBJ2-1

CDR3: CSASFGLAGGTNEQFF
DNA: TGCAGTGCTAGCTTCGGTCTAGCGGGAGGTACCAATGAGCAGTTCTTC
D: TRBD2
V: TRBV20-1
size: many
J: TRBJ2-1

CDR3: CASSQWADSAYTF
DNA: TGTGCCAGCAGCCAATGGGCCGACAGCGCCTACACCTTC
D: NA
V: TRBV5-6
size: NA
J: TRBJ1-2

CDR3: CASSFPQGLAGGNEQFF
DNA: TGCGCCAGCAGCTTCCCTCAGGGGTTAGCAGGGGGTAATGAGCAGTTCTTC
D: TRBD1
V: TRBV5-1
size: many
J: TRBJ2-1

CDR3: CASSFWAESTDTQYF
DNA: TGTGCCAGCAGTTTCTGGGCAGAGAGCACAGATACGCAGTATTTT
D: NA
V: TRBV27
size: few
J: TRBJ2-3

CDR3: CAISEVVLAESYNEQFF
DNA: TGTGCCATCAGTGAAGTGGTGCTAGCAGAGTCCTACAATGAGCAGTTCTTC
D: NA
V: TRBV10-3
size: few
J: TRBJ2-1

CDR3: CASSEGVAKNIQYF
DNA: TGTGCCAGCAGTGAAGGGGTAGCCAAAAACATTCAGTACTTC
D: NA
V: TRBV2
size: many
J: TRBJ2-4

CDR3: CASSPNRVSNEQYF
DNA: TGTGCCAGCAGCCCTAACAGGGTGAGCAACGAGCAGTACTTC
D: NA
V: TRBV7-9
size: many
J: TRBJ2-7

CDR3: CSARNGQGNTEAFF
DNA: TGCAGTGCTAGAAATGGACAGGGAAACACTGAAGCTTTCTTT
D: TRBD1
V: TRBV20-1
size: many
J: TRBJ1-1

CDR3: CASSEHRTGLMETQYF
DNA: TGTGCCAGCAGTGAACATAGGACAGGGTTGATGGAGACCCAGTACTTC
D: TRBD1
V: TRBV2
size: many
J: TRBJ2-5

CDR3: CASFDGLDPEAFF
DNA: TGTGCCAGTTTCGACGGATTGGATCCTGAAGCTTTCTTT
D: NA
V: TRBV6-1
size: many
J: TRBJ1-1

CDR3: CSAPPGPDFEQYF
DNA: TGCAGTGCCCCTCCGGGTCCTGACTTCGAGCAGTACTTC
D: NA
V: TRBV20-1
size: NA
J: TRBJ2-7

CDR3: CASSPPRVQIDCNEQFF
DNA: TGTGCCAGCAGCCCCCCTCGCGTACAGATAGACTGCAATGAGCAGTTCTTC
D: NA
V: TRBV7-9
size: NA
J: TRBJ2-1

CDR3: CASSHGRGFAYNSPLHF
DNA: TGTGCCAGCAGCCATGGACGGGGTTTCGCCTATAATTCACCCCTCCACTTT
D: NA
V: TRBV12-3/TRBV12-4
size: NA
J: TRBJ1-6

CDR3: CSANLASGGSYNEQFF
DNA: TGCAGTGCTAATCTGGCTAGCGGGGGTTCCTACAATGAGCAGTTCTTC
D: TRBD2
V: TRBV20-1
size: NA
J: TRBJ2-1

CDR3: CASSFRQGWDYYTGDGELFF
DNA: TGTGCCAGCAGTTTTAGGCAGGGGTGGGACTACTACACCGGGGACGGGGAGCTGTTTTTT
D: NA
V: TRBV28
size: few
J: TRBJ2-2

CDR3: CASSPRTGWPGELFF
DNA: TGTGCCAGCAGTCCCCGGACAGGGTGGCCCGGGGAGCTGTTTTTT
D: TRBD1
V: TRBV28
size: many
J: TRBJ2-2

CDR3: CASRIHRGGNQPQHF
DNA: TGTGCCAGCAGAATCCACAGGGGTGGCAATCAGCCCCAGCATTTT
D: TRBD1
V: TRBV6-2/TRBV6-3
size: many
J: TRBJ1-5

CDR3: CASTWNYQETQYF
DNA: TGTGCCAGCACTTGGAACTACCAAGAGACCCAGTACTTC
D: NA
V: TRBV7-9
size: few
J: TRBJ2-5

CDR3: CATSDSTAPGANVLTF
DNA: TGTGCCACCAGTGATTCGACGGCCCCTGGGGCCAACGTCCTGACTTTC
D: NA
V: TRBV24-1
size: NA
J: TRBJ2-6

CDR3: CASSATGDETQYF
DNA: TGCGCCAGCAGCGCGACAGGGGACGAGACCCAGTACTTC
D: TRBD1
V: TRBV5-1
size: NA
J: TRBJ2-5